This entry lists 15 T cell receptor beta chains sequenced from one sample in a study of T-cell memory formation after mild COVID-19. Each CDR3 protein is one row after TCRdb ran MiXCR on the 5' RACE reads. The sample contains 450,000 or so distinct CDR3 sequences, over 15% of which appear only once. The sequenced material came from PBMCs or a T cell subset sorted from them (not recorded which). These receptor sequences come from an adult woman who had mild COVID-19 (a few samples of this study predate the infection). Cell type and time point are not known.

The rearrangement links TRBV20-1 to TRBJ2-7, with D hard to call. Germline loops: CDR1 DFQATT, CDR2 SNEGSKA (reference sequence). V was cut by 1 base and J by 3 bases, with 7 bases left in between. The length of the CDR3 is 12 residues. CDR3 residues: CSARVLDYEQYF. As DNA, the CDR3 is TGCAGTGCTAGAGTATTAGACTACGAGCAGTACTTC.

A few counts support this clonotype. The chain recombines TRBV12-3 or TRBV12-4 with TRBJ1-1; the match to TRBD1 covers 8 bases. The CDR3 loop spans 15 amino acids. V gave up 5 bases and J gave up 1 base; unmatched junction bases: 6. CDR3 sequence reads: CASSPGTGKNTEAFF. The CDR3 DNA reads TGTGCCAGCAGTCCAGGGACAGGAAAGAACACTGAAGCTTTCTTT.

Only a few counts were recorded for this clonotype. V usage is TRBV29-1 and J usage is TRBJ2-7; tentative D call: TRBD2 (6 bases). V was shortened by 0 bases and J by 0 bases, with 18 bases between the two germline ends. Germline CDR1 reads SQVTM; CDR2 reads ANQGSEA. The CDR3 spans 17 residues. The CDR3 loop is CSVEDRGAARVSYEQYF. CDR3 nucleotide sequence: TGCAGCGTTGAAGATCGCGGGGCGGCTAGGGTCTCCTACGAGCAGTACTTC.

This clonotype was observed at least ten times. The V and J genes are TRBV5-8 and TRBJ1-6; D is perhaps TRBD1 (5 bases). CDR1 and CDR2 (germline): SGHTS, YDEGEE. The V gene lost 4 bases and the J gene lost 8 bases, with 19 bases spanning the gap. This CDR3 has 16 amino acids. The CDR3 spells CASSDSNISPDSPLHF. In nucleotides, the CDR3 is TGTGCCAGCAGCGACAGTAATATTTCCCCCGATTCACCCCTCCACTTT.

This chain links TRBV4-2 with TRBJ2-2; 10 bases align to TRBD1. The CDR3 has 18 residues. The junction had 11 bases not matched to a gene; V was cut back by 3 bases and J by 4 bases. Germline V gene sequence: CDR1 LGHNA, CDR2 YNFKEQ. This CDR3 is CASSHDRDRGASTGELFF. The CDR3 DNA sequence: TGTGCCAGCAGCCACGACCGGGACAGGGGTGCAAGCACCGGGGAGCTGTTTTTT.

This clonotype has just a few counts. The CDR3 is CASSMGQGGDEQFF. The CDR3 coding sequence is TGCGCCAGCAGCATGGGACAGGGTGGTGATGAGCAGTTCTTC. The chain couples TRBV5-1 to TRBJ2-1; 9 bases align to TRBD1. This CDR3 spans 14 amino acids. Germline V gives CDR1 SGHRS, CDR2 YFSETQ. V trimming: 4 bases; J trimming: 8 bases; junction bases outside the gene matches: 7.

This clonotype was seen only a few times. The chain employs TRBV3-1 and TRBJ2-2, with no clear D. The CDR3 extends over 12 amino acids. Looked up from germline, CDR1 is LGHDT and CDR2 is YNNKEL (reference sequence). Trimming removed 3 bases at V and 9 bases at J, with 8 bases between. CDR3 nucleotides: TGTGCCAGCAGCCATTATAACAGGGAGCTGTTTTTT. Its protein product is CASSHYNRELFF.

V gene TRBV12-3 or TRBV12-4 combines with J gene TRBJ1-2; D gene uncertain. Trimming left V 7 bases short and J 7 bases short, with 19 bases between. There are 14 residues in the CDR3. This CDR3 reads CASTLKEGSTGYTF. The CDR3 DNA sequence: TGTGCCAGCACCCTTAAGGAGGGCAGTACTGGCTACACCTTC.

The sample holds a few counts of this clonotype. The rearrangement uses TRBV6-4 and TRBJ1-1; D is ambiguous. Germline-derived CDR1 and CDR2 are MRHNA and SNTAGT. V was clipped by 3 bases and J by 2 bases, with 7 bases between them. The CDR3 has 13 residues. The CDR3 coding sequence is TGTGCCAGCAGTGAATTCGGAAACACTGAAGCTTTCTTT. Translating it yields CASSEFGNTEAFF.

The V gene is TRBV7-8, the J gene TRBJ2-5; perhaps TRBD2 as D (6 bases). Germline V gives CDR1 SGHVS, CDR2 FQNEAQ. The CDR3 is 14 amino acids. Trimming cost V 4 bases and J 5 bases, with 14 bases left between them. The CDR3 DNA reads TGTGCCAGCAGCTCTACACTAGCAGAGGAGACCCAGTACTTC. Protein: CASSSTLAEETQYF.

This clonotype was found once. This chain uses TRBV6-6 with TRBJ2-7; 13 bases map to TRBD2. Germline trimming cut 6 bases from V and 0 bases from J; bases unmatched to any gene: 8. In germline, CDR1 is MNHNY, CDR2 SVGAGI (reference sequence). CDR3 length: 17 amino acids. CDR3 sequence: CASRKGLAGPGSYEQYF. The CDR3 nucleotides are TGTGCCAGCAGGAAGGGACTAGCGGGACCCGGCTCCTACGAGCAGTACTTC.

The rearrangement links TRBV5-4 to TRBJ2-7; 7 nucleotides line up with TRBD2. The CDR3 spans 15 residues. Germline CDR1 and CDR2: SGHNT and YYREEE (reference sequence). J was trimmed by 2 bases and V by 2 bases; bases with no gene match: 7. The CDR3 DNA sequence: TGTGCCAGCAGCTTACTTGGGGCGGGGGCCTACGAGCAGTACTTC. This gives the protein CASSLLGAGAYEQYF.

In this sample, this clonotype turned up a few times. The chain carries TRBV12-3 or TRBV12-4 and TRBJ1-2; a weak D match, TRBD1 (5 bases). The CDR3 covers 15 residues. The V gene lost 3 bases and the J gene lost 2 bases, with 13 bases spanning the gap. CDR3 in DNA: TGTGCCAGCAGTTTTTCGGGGGAGGGGAACTATGGCTACACCTTC. It yields the protein CASSFSGEGNYGYTF.

The CDR3 sequence: CASSPMRGNFPDTQYF. CDR3 sequence (DNA): TGTGCCAGCAGCCCTATGCGGGGGAATTTTCCAGATACGCAGTATTTT. The rearrangement links TRBV6-2 or TRBV6-3 to TRBJ2-3; 7 bases fit TRBD2. Germline values: CDR1 MNHEY, CDR2 SVGEGT. This CDR3 has 16 amino acids. With 6 bases clipped from V and 4 bases from J, the junction kept 13 bases outside the gene matches.

V gene TRBV15 combines with J gene TRBJ1-5; D remains ambiguous. CDR1 is LNHNV, CDR2 YYDKDF, per germline (reference sequence). This CDR3 spans 15 amino acids. Trimming took off 0 bases at V and 6 bases at J, with 12 bases between the two ends. The CDR3 nucleotides are TGTGCCACCAGCAGAGATGGAGCGAACTCTCAGCCCCAGCATTTT. Its translation: CATSRDGANSQPQHF.